These 21 T cell receptor beta chains came from one sample sequenced in a study of blood T cell repertoires in COVID-19. Measured with immunoSEQ multiplex PCR; TCRdb has only the in-frame clones, and not every one. The table has 25,000 to 30,000 clones, about 90% seen once. The sample consisted of peripheral blood. The receptors originated from a human donor in a cohort sampled during active COVID-19.

The rearrangement joins TRBV9 to TRBJ1-4, with D tentatively TRBD1 (5 bases). Germline V lookup: CDR1 SGDLS, CDR2 YYNGEE. The CDR3 spans 14 residues. The V end lost 5 bases, the J end lost 1 base, and 9 bases lay between the germline ends. The CDR3 DNA sequence: TGTGCCAGCAGGGGGGGACTAACTAATGAAAAACTGTTTTTT. The encoded protein is CASRGGLTNEKLFF. The full variable domain, in which reference TRBV9 and TRBJ1-4 provide the parts outside the CDR3, is DSGVTQTPKHLITATGQRVTLRCSPRSGDLSVYWYQQSLDQGLQFLIQYYNGEERAKGNILERFSAQQFPDLHSELNLSSLELGDSALYFCASRGGLTNEKLFFGSGTQLSVL.

This chain connects TRBV29-1 to TRBJ2-2; TRBD1 matches at 12 bases. Germline lookup yields CDR1 SQVTM and CDR2 ANQGSEA. The V gene end was trimmed by 6 bases and the J gene end by 4 bases; junction bases not matched to a gene: 3. This CDR3 contains 14 residues. The CDR3 sequence is CSVAGQGATGELFF. DNA of the CDR3: TGCAGCGTGGCGGGACAGGGGGCCACCGGGGAGCTGTTTTTT.

The J gene is TRBJ1-1, the V gene TRBV3-1 (or the pseudogene TRBV3-2); D is unresolved. The CDR3 sequence is 14 residues long. Germline V gene data show CDR1 as LGHDT and CDR2 as YNNKEL (reference sequence). The V end was cut by 0 bases, the J end by 5 bases, with 10 bases between. CDR3: CASSQDPKTTEAFF. CDR3 sequence (DNA): TGTGCCAGCAGCCAAGATCCGAAGACTACTGAAGCTTTCTTT.

The chain uses TRBV9 and TRBJ2-5, with TRBD2 identical over 8 bases. The CDR3 covers 14 residues. V lost 6 bases to trimming and J lost 2 bases; unmatched junction nucleotides: 6. Germline loops: CDR1 SGDLS, CDR2 YYNGEE. CDR3 DNA: TGTGCCAGCACCCCCCGGGGGGGGCAAGAGACCCAGTACTTC. Its protein is CASTPRGGQETQYF. Combining the CDR3 with reference TRBV9 and TRBJ2-5 gives the whole variable domain DSGVTQTPKHLITATGQRVTLRCSPRSGDLSVYWYQQSLDQGLQFLIQYYNGEERAKGNILERFSAQQFPDLHSELNLSSLELGDSALYFCASTPRGGQETQYFGPGTRLLVL.

In DNA, the CDR3 is TGTGCCAGCAGGGAGAACAGGGGTGGCAATCAGCCCCAGCATTTT. This translates into CASRENRGGNQPQHF. V gene TRBV2 combines with J gene TRBJ1-5, with 7 bases that match TRBD1. Trimming at V came to 6 bases and at J to 2 bases, leaving 7 bases not matched to a gene. The CDR3 runs to 15 residues. Germline CDR1 SNHLY, CDR2 FYNNEI. Supplemented by reference TRBV2 and TRBJ1-5, the full variable domain reads EPEVTQTPSHQVTQMGQEVILRCVPISNHLYFYWYRQILGQKVEFLVSFYNNEISEKSEIFDDQFSVERPDGSNFTLKIRSTKLEDSAMYFCASRENRGGNQPQHFGDGTRLSIL.

This clone is a singleton in its sample. The chain uses TRBV2 and TRBJ2-2; 9 bases match TRBD2. The length of the CDR3 is 18 residues. Germline CDR1 reads SNHLY; CDR2 reads FYNNEI. V was pared by 0 bases and J by 4 bases, with 9 bases of the junction left unmatched. This chain's CDR3 is CASSEALAGGPGTGELFF. CDR3 DNA: TGTGCCAGCAGTGAAGCGCTTGCGGGGGGGCCGGGCACCGGGGAGCTGTTTTTT. The full variable domain, completed using reference TRBV2 and TRBJ2-2, is EPEVTQTPSHQVTQMGQEVILRCVPISNHLYFYWYRQILGQKVEFLVSFYNNEISEKSEIFDDQFSVERPDGSNFTLKIRSTKLEDSAMYFCASSEALAGGPGTGELFFGEGSRLTVL.

The chain joins TRBV6-6 to TRBJ2-1; 12 positions agree with TRBD2. This CDR3 is 17 amino acids long. Germline trimming cut 5 bases from V and 2 bases from J; bases unmatched to any gene: 7. Germline V lookup: CDR1 MNHNY, CDR2 SVGAGI (reference sequence). The CDR3 DNA reads as TGTGCCAGCAGTCTGCTAGCGGGGGGGCGGGCCTACAATGAGCAGTTCTTC. Protein sequence: CASSLLAGGRAYNEQFF.

The CDR3 nucleotides are TGTGCCAGCAGTTACTCAGGGGTAGGCTACACCTTC. It yields the protein CASSYSGVGYTF. This chain uses TRBV28 with TRBJ1-2, with TRBD1 as a possible D gene (6 bases). The V end lost 4 bases, the J end lost 8 bases, and 11 bases lay between the germline ends. Looked up from germline, CDR1 is MDHEN and CDR2 is SYDVKM. The CDR3 runs to 12 residues.

The V and J genes are TRBV6-1 and TRBJ2-5; the match to TRBD2 covers 10 bases. The CDR3 sequence is 18 residues long. The germline V gene encodes CDR1 MNHNS and CDR2 SASEGT. The J segment lost 1 base and the V segment lost 4 bases, leaving 12 bases of the junction unmatched. The CDR3 coding sequence is TGTGCCAGCAGTGGGGTCCCTACCGGGACTAGCGCCCAAGAGACCCAGTACTTC. It is translated as CASSGVPTGTSAQETQYF.

V is TRBV6-1 and J is TRBJ2-5; 9 nucleotides line up with TRBD2. J gave up 1 base and V 1 base, and 13 bases lay outside the gene matches. Germline assignment: CDR1 MNHNS and CDR2 SASEGT. The length of the CDR3 is 19 residues. The DNA of the CDR3 is TGTGCCAGCAGTGAAGTGGGCAGAGCGGGAGGAGGATCCCAAGAGACCCAGTACTTC. Encoded protein: CASSEVGRAGGGSQETQYF.

The J gene is TRBJ2-1, the V gene TRBV7-9; possible D gene TRBD1, 6 bases. The V and J ends lost 3 bases and 4 bases respectively, with 13 bases between them. The CDR3 runs 15 residues. The germline gives CDR1 SEHNR, CDR2 FQNEAQ (reference sequence). As DNA, the CDR3 is TGTGCCAGCAGCTTCGGGGACATGCGTTACAATGAGCAGTTCTTC. This encodes CASSFGDMRYNEQFF.

The J gene is TRBJ2-2, the V gene TRBV7-8; weak D call: TRBD1 (5 bases). The CDR3 spans 17 residues. The V and J ends lost 7 bases and 4 bases respectively, with 22 bases between them. Germline CDR1 and CDR2: SGHVS and FQNEAQ. CDR3 residues: CASTSGRRQTFTGELFF. CDR3 nucleotides: TGTGCCAGCACAAGTGGGCGGCGACAGACCTTCACCGGGGAGCTGTTTTTT.

The V gene is TRBV5-1, the J gene TRBJ2-7; 9 nucleotides align to TRBD1. CDR1 is SGHRS, CDR2 YFSETQ, per germline. The CDR3 spans 14 residues. The V segment lost 4 bases and the J segment 5 bases; nucleotides outside the gene matches: 7. In DNA form, the CDR3 reads TGCGCCAGCAGCCGGGGACAGGGAGGGAACGAGCAGTACTTC. Residues: CASSRGQGGNEQYF.

The table lists this clone with a few counts. The chain links TRBV27 to TRBJ2-7; TRBD2 aligns across 9 bases. CDR1 and CDR2 from the germline V gene are MNHEY and SMNVEV (reference sequence). CDR3 length equals 15 residues. With 6 bases clipped from V and 2 bases from J, the junction kept 8 bases outside the gene matches. CDR3 amino acids: CASRTSAGGAYEQYF. In DNA, the CDR3 is TGTGCCAGCAGGACTAGCGCGGGAGGGGCCTACGAGCAGTACTTC.

The CDR3 DNA follows: TGTGCCAGCAGGACAGGATCCTCTGGGGCCAACGTCCTGACTTTC. This encodes CASRTGSSGANVLTF. This chain joins TRBV6-5 and TRBJ2-6; possibly TRBD1 for D (6 bases). Germline CDR1 reads MNHEY; CDR2 reads SVGAGI. Deletions cut 6 bases from V and 0 bases from J, with 9 bases between. The CDR3 loop spans 15 amino acids.

The chain has TRBV6-5 and TRBJ2-7; maybe TRBD1 (7 bases). This CDR3 has 11 residues. Germline CDR1 reads MNHEY; CDR2 reads SVGAGI. Between the trimmed V and J ends, which lost 7 bases and 5 bases, there was a span of 9 bases. Here the CDR3 DNA reads TGTGCCAGCACCAGGGGGGACGAGCAGTACTTC. The encoded protein is CASTRGDEQYF.

The rearrangement joins TRBV5-1 to TRBJ1-1; D unclear. Trimming took 3 bases from V and 5 from J, leaving 11 bases between them. This CDR3 spans 13 amino acids. Germline V gene data show CDR1 as SGHRS and CDR2 as YFSETQ. CDR3 region: CASSSLIATEAFF. The CDR3 region has the DNA TGCGCCAGCAGCTCACTCATTGCGACTGAAGCTTTCTTT.

The chain links TRBV4-1 to TRBJ2-1, with 8 bases aligning to TRBD1. This CDR3 spans 16 amino acids. Germline V CDR1 and CDR2: MGHRA, YSYEKL. V shed 3 bases and J 0 bases; nucleotides not matched to a gene: 4. The CDR3 coding sequence is TGCGCCAGCAGCCAGGATACAGGGGGCTCCTACAATGAGCAGTTCTTC. The encoded protein is CASSQDTGGSYNEQFF.

The chain combines TRBV5-6 with TRBJ2-2; D is unresolved. V dropped 1 base and J dropped 4 bases, with 8 bases sitting between them. CDR3 length: 14 amino acids. Looked up from germline, CDR1 is SGHDT and CDR2 is YYEEEE. The DNA for the CDR3 is TGTGCCAGCAGCTTGCGACTGATCACCGGGGAGCTGTTTTTT. The encoded protein is CASSLRLITGELFF.

The chain employs TRBV3-1 (or the pseudogene TRBV3-2) and TRBJ2-5, with 9 bases lining up with TRBD2. This CDR3 has 15 residues. CDR1 LGHDT and CDR2 YNNKEL come from the germline V gene (reference sequence). Unmatched junction bases numbered 6, after V lost 2 bases and J lost 5 bases. CDR3 DNA: TGTGCCAGCAGCCAAAGGCGGGGGGGCCGGGAGACCCAGTACTTC. Protein product: CASSQRRGGRETQYF.

This chain links TRBV11-2 with TRBJ2-5, with D possibly being TRBD2 (7 bases). V was clipped by 1 base and J by 4 bases, with 13 bases between them. The CDR3 length is 15 residues. Germline-derived CDR1 and CDR2 are SGHAT and FQNNGV. The CDR3 is CASSLGGGGGETQYF. DNA of the CDR3: TGTGCCAGCAGCTTAGGAGGGGGAGGGGGAGAGACCCAGTACTTC.